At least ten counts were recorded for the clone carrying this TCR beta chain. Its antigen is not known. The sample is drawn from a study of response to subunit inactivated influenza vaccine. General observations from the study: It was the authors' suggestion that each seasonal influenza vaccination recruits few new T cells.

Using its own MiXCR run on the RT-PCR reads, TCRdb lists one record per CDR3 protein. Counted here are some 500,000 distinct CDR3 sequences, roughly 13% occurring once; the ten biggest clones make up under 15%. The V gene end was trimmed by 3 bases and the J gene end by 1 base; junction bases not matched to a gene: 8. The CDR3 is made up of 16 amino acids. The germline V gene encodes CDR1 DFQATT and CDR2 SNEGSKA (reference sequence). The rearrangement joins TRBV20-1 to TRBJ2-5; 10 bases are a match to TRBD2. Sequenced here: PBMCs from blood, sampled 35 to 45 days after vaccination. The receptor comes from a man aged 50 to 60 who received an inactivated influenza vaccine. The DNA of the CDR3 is TGCAGTGCTAGTGCGCTAGCGGGGGACCTCCAAGAGACCCAGTACTTC. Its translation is CSASALAGDLQETQYF.